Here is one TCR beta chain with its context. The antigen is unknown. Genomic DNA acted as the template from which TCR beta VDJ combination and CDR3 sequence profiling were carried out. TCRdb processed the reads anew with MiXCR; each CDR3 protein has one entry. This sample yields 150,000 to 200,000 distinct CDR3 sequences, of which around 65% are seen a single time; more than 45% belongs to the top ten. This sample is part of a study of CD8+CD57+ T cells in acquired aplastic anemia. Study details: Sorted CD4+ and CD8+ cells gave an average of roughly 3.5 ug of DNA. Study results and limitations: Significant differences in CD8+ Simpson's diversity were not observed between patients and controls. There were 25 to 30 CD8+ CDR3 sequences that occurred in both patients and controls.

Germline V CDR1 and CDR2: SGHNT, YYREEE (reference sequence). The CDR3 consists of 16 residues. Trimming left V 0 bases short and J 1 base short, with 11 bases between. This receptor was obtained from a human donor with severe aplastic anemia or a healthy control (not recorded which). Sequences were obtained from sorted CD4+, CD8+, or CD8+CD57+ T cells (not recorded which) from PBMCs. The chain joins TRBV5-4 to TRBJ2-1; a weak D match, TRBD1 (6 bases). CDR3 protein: CASSLVWGLSYNEQFF. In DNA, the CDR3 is TGTGCCAGCAGCTTGGTTTGGGGGCTTTCCTACAATGAGCAGTTCTTC.